What follows is one T cell receptor (beta chain) and its context. The RNA, 0.5 to 1 ug, was put through reverse transcription using random hexamers. Across 54 Vbeta and 13 Jbeta, TCR beta CDR3 was amplified with immunoSEQ multiplex PCR. TCRdb called the immunoSEQ multiplex PCR reads again in MiXCR, with one record for every CDR3 protein. The table lists about 150,000 distinct CDR3 sequences, 95% to 96% of them singletons. This sample was included in a study of CD8 T cells in Susac syndrome. TCR beta sequencing was performed on blood CD8+ and CD4+ T cells. The germline V gene encodes CDR1 MNHNS and CDR2 SASEGT. The CDR3 covers 16 residues. The V and J ends lost 7 bases and 3 bases respectively, with 21 bases between them.

Sequencing was performed on CD8+ T cells from PBMCs. The gene calls are TRBV6-1 and TRBJ1-1; possible D gene TRBD1, 5 bases. The sequence derives from a human donor with multiple sclerosis. CDR3 region: CASIHGAGDADTEAFF. Here the CDR3 DNA reads TGTGCCAGCATTCACGGAGCGGGGGACGCGGACACTGAAGCTTTCTTT.